This passage covers 22 T cell receptor beta chains from one sample sequenced in a study of OX40 agonist ivuxolimab in advanced cancers. Some clones are missing from TCRdb's copy, which holds only in-frame ones; the method was immunoSEQ multiplex PCR. Here the sample spans 80,000 to 95,000 clones, nearly 90% being singletons. The sample here was CD4+ or CD8+ T cells sorted from blood, taken in a trial of the OX40 agonist ivuxolimab. These receptors all stem from an adult with an advanced solid tumor such as melanoma, head and neck, liver or kidney cancer.

The chain is built from TRBV9 and TRBJ2-2; D uncertain. Germline V gene lookup returns CDR1 SGDLS and CDR2 YYNGEE. This CDR3 has 14 residues. The ends were cut back, 4 bases at V and 0 bases at J, with 7 bases in the middle. The CDR3 coding sequence is TGTGCCAGCAGCCGGACCGCGAACACCGGGGAGCTGTTTTTT. Its protein product is CASSRTANTGELFF.

The chain combines TRBV19 with TRBJ2-3; 10 bases align to TRBD2. V shed 3 bases, J shed 4 bases, and the junction held 7 bases outside the gene matches. This CDR3 is built from 16 residues. Per germline, CDR1 LNHDA and CDR2 SQIVND (reference sequence). The DNA for the CDR3 is TGTGCCAGTAGTATTCGGGCTAGCGGGGGAGCAGATACGCAGTATTTT. Its translation is CASSIRASGGADTQYF.

The chain recombines TRBV5-1 with TRBJ2-1, with D uncertain. The V gene's germline CDR1 is SGHRS and CDR2 YFSETQ. V was clipped by 0 bases and J by 5 bases, with 9 bases between them. The CDR3 extends over 14 amino acids. As DNA, the CDR3 is TGCGCCAGCAGCTTGGGACGAGGAAACAATGAGCAGTTCTTC. This sequence encodes CASSLGRGNNEQFF. Combining the CDR3 with reference TRBV5-1 and TRBJ2-1 gives the whole variable domain KAGVTQTPRYLIKTRGQQVTLSCSPISGHRSVSWYQQTPGQGLQFLFEYFSETQRNKGNFPGRFSGRQFSNSRSEMNVSTLELGDSALYLCASSLGRGNNEQFFGPGTRLTVL.

The chain has TRBV28 and TRBJ1-5; D is undetermined. The CDR3 has 13 amino acids. Germline V gives CDR1 MDHEN, CDR2 SYDVKM. V shed 6 bases and J shed 2 bases, with 8 bases lying between them. CDR3 coding DNA: TGTGCCAGCAGGGGTGGGGGCAATCAGCCCCAGCATTTT. It translates to CASRGGGNQPQHF.

The chain has TRBV15 and TRBJ1-6; no firm D call. Germline values: CDR1 LNHNV, CDR2 YYDKDF (reference sequence). This CDR3 region has 13 residues. The V end lost 5 bases, the J end lost 6 bases, and 8 bases lay between the germline ends. The CDR3 DNA reads TGTGCCACCAGCCCGTACCCTAATTCACCCCTCCACTTT. Its protein product is CATSPYPNSPLHF.

The V and J genes are TRBV5-1 and TRBJ1-2; D is undetermined. The germline V and J ends were trimmed by 9 bases and 1 base, with 22 bases remaining between them. CDR1 and CDR2 (germline): SGHRS, YFSETQ. The CDR3 totals 16 residues. The CDR3: CATRMGPSVRNYGYTF. For the CDR3, the DNA is TGCGCCACCAGGATGGGCCCATCCGTTCGTAACTATGGCTACACCTTC.

This sequence joins TRBV29-1 and TRBJ2-4; D gene ambiguous. CDR3 length: 14 residues. V was cut by 0 bases and J by 9 bases, with 15 bases left in between. CDR1 SQVTM and CDR2 ANQGSEA come from the germline V gene. The CDR3 protein is CSVEDWVGFGIQYF. Here the CDR3 DNA reads TGCAGCGTTGAAGATTGGGTAGGGTTCGGCATTCAGTACTTC. Supplemented by reference TRBV29-1 and TRBJ2-4, the full variable domain reads SAVISQKPSRDICQRGTSLTIQCQVDSQVTMMFWYRQQPGQSLTLIATANQGSEATYESGFVIDKFPISRPNLTFSTLTVSNMSPEDSSIYLCSVEDWVGFGIQYFGAGTRLSVL.

The chain combines TRBV19 with TRBJ2-3; 11 nucleotides match TRBD1. V gave up 5 bases and J gave up 4 bases; unmatched junction bases: 5. CDR3 length: 15 amino acids. The germline CDR1 and CDR2 sequences are LNHDA and SQIVND (reference sequence). The DNA for the CDR3 is TGTGCCAGTAGTCCCGGGACAGGGGGTTCAGATACGCAGTATTTT. As protein: CASSPGTGGSDTQYF. The full variable domain, in which reference TRBV19 and TRBJ2-3 provide the parts outside the CDR3, is DGGITQSPKYLFRKEGQNVTLSCEQNLNHDAMYWYRQDPGQGLRLIYYSQIVNDFQKGDIAEGYSVSREKKESFPLTVTSAQKNPTAFYLCASSPGTGGSDTQYFGPGTRLTVL.

The gene calls are TRBV7-6 and TRBJ2-1; D not certain. Trimming cost V 1 base and J 1 base, with 8 bases left between them. The CDR3 has 15 amino acids. Germline lookup yields CDR1 SGHVS and CDR2 FNYEAQ. Written as DNA, the CDR3 is TGTGCCAGCAGCTTAGACGGATTTTCCTACAATGAGCAGTTCTTC. Amino acids: CASSLDGFSYNEQFF.

V and J are TRBV28 and TRBJ2-7, with 7 bases identical to TRBD1. Trimming removed 3 bases from V and 4 bases from J; junction bases left unmatched: 9. The CDR3 consists of 15 residues. Germline loops: CDR1 MDHEN, CDR2 SYDVKM. The chain's CDR3 is CASSFTSDRVYEQYF. The CDR3 DNA reads TGTGCCAGCAGTTTCACAAGTGACAGGGTTTACGAGCAGTACTTC.

V gene TRBV19 combines with J gene TRBJ2-7, with 10 bases that match TRBD2. With V trimmed by 5 bases and J by 7 bases, 8 bases remained unmatched. Germline-derived CDR1 and CDR2 are LNHDA and SQIVND (reference sequence). The CDR3 contains 14 residues. This CDR3 reads CASSHASGRGEQYF. In DNA form, the CDR3 reads TGTGCCAGTAGTCATGCCAGCGGGAGGGGTGAGCAGTACTTC.

There are a few counts of this clone. This sequence joins TRBV2 and TRBJ2-3, with 7 bases fitting TRBD1. The CDR3 is 14 amino acids. Trimming at V came to 5 bases and at J to 4 bases, leaving 6 bases not matched to a gene. Germline V CDR1 and CDR2: SNHLY, FYNNEI. This CDR3 reads CASSTDRESDTQYF. The CDR3 nucleotides are TGTGCCAGCAGTACCGACAGGGAATCAGATACGCAGTATTTT.

The V and J genes are TRBV27 and TRBJ2-3, with D unclear. Germline V gene data show CDR1 as MNHEY and CDR2 as SMNVEV (reference sequence). The V end lost 8 bases, the J end lost 0 bases, and 6 bases lay between the germline ends. This CDR3 spans 12 amino acids. The DNA of the CDR3 is TGTGCCAGCTGGGTCAGCACAGATACGCAGTATTTT. This sequence encodes CASWVSTDTQYF.

The chain recombines TRBV27 with TRBJ2-7; D perhaps matches TRBD2 (7 bases). There are 14 residues in the CDR3. Germline lookup yields CDR1 MNHEY and CDR2 SMNVEV (reference sequence). Trimming removed 7 bases from V and 0 bases from J, with 13 bases in between. CDR3 in DNA: TGTGCCAGCAAAGGGGGGGTAAACTCCTACGAGCAGTACTTC. Encoded protein: CASKGGVNSYEQYF.

This clone was picked up a small number of times. V gene TRBV28 combines with J gene TRBJ1-2, with 7 bases matching TRBD1. CDR3 size: 16 residues. The ends lost 4 bases at V and 5 bases at J; junction bases unmatched: 13. In germline, CDR1 is MDHEN, CDR2 SYDVKM. CDR3 coding DNA: TGTGCCAGCAGTTCCGGGACAGTGGTTGGATTTTATGGCTACACCTTC. It yields the protein CASSSGTVVGFYGYTF.

V and J are TRBV10-3 and TRBJ1-2; D gene uncertain. This CDR3 is built from 12 residues. Germline lookup yields CDR1 ENHRY and CDR2 SYGVKD. The V end lost 4 bases, the J end lost 4 bases, and 7 bases lay between the germline ends. CDR3 region: CAISGTGYGYTF. Written as DNA, the CDR3 is TGTGCCATCAGTGGGACCGGCTATGGCTACACCTTC.

The rearrangement uses TRBV7-3 and TRBJ1-2, with unresolved D. The CDR3 contains 13 residues. Trimming removed 5 bases from V and 4 bases from J, with 11 bases in between. Germline lookup yields CDR1 SGHTA and CDR2 FQGTGA. In nucleotides, the CDR3 is TGTGCCAGCAGCCCGTTGGCCCCCTATGGCTACACCTTC. Translation gives CASSPLAPYGYTF.

V usage is TRBV2 and J usage is TRBJ2-1; a possible D gene is TRBD2 (7 bases). In germline, CDR1 is SNHLY, CDR2 FYNNEI. V was pared by 6 bases and J by 2 bases, with 8 bases between. The CDR3 extends over 13 amino acids. The CDR3, as DNA: TGTGCCAGCAGCGGGGGGCCCTACAATGAGCAGTTCTTC. This sequence encodes CASSGGPYNEQFF.

This CDR3 reads CASSLAGGNTIYF. CDR3 coding DNA: TGCGCCAGCAGCTTGGCCGGGGGAAACACCATATATTTT. This chain joins TRBV5-1 and TRBJ1-3; D unclear. The CDR3 loop spans 13 amino acids. V shed 0 bases and J shed 4 bases, with 5 bases lying between them. Germline-derived CDR1 and CDR2 are SGHRS and YFSETQ.

Worth noting for this clone: One end of the junction fails to match germline, which may point to a read error. The V gene is TRBV30, the J gene TRBJ2-7; 9 bases are shared with TRBD1. This CDR3 has 13 residues. Germline V lookup: CDR1 GTSNPN, CDR2 SVGIG (reference sequence). CDR3 amino acids: CAWSAYPGTGKNF. The CDR3 DNA reads TGTGCCTGGAGTGCTTACCCGGGGACAGGGAAAAACTTC.

The gene calls are TRBV5-1 and TRBJ2-1; D unresolved. Trimming cost V 0 bases and J 3 bases, with 4 bases left between them. Looked up from germline, CDR1 is SGHRS and CDR2 is YFSETQ. This CDR3 is built from 13 residues. The CDR3 protein is CASSLEVYNEQFF. The CDR3 DNA follows: TGCGCCAGCAGCTTGGAAGTCTACAATGAGCAGTTCTTC.

V usage is TRBV7-2 and J usage is TRBJ2-7, with a possible D match to TRBD1 (5 bases). V was trimmed by 3 bases and J by 1 base, leaving 19 bases between them. Germline assignment: CDR1 SGHTA and CDR2 FQGNSA. The CDR3 is made up of 17 amino acids. Here the CDR3 DNA reads TGTGCCAGCAGCTTTAGAGACAGTCCCTTGCTTTCCTACGAGCAGTACTTC. This codes for CASSFRDSPLLSYEQYF. Together with reference TRBV7-2 and TRBJ2-7, the CDR3 gives the full variable domain: GAGVSQSPSNKVTEKGKDVELRCDPISGHTALYWYRQSLGQGLEFLIYFQGNSAPDKSGLPSDRFSAERTGGSVSTLTIQRTQQEDSAVYLCASSFRDSPLLSYEQYFGPGTRLTVT.